The 32 T cell receptor beta chains in this list originate from one sample, sequenced in a study of long-term antiretroviral therapy in people with HIV. Version v3.0 of the immunoSEQ assay was performed at survey level. Clones were sequenced by immunoSEQ multiplex PCR, and TCRdb holds only the in-frame ones, with some missing. The data hold over 20,000 clones, with around 83% observed a single time. Sequenced here: unsorted PBMCs, sampled 0.4 years after starting antiretroviral therapy. The receptors here all came from a man aged 50 to 60 with HIV.

J is TRBJ2-7 and V is TRBV7-6, with TRBD2 matching over 8 bases. Germline CDR1 reads SGHVS; CDR2 reads FNYEAQ. V dropped 5 bases and J dropped 2; count of bases not matched to a gene: 11. This CDR3 contains 16 residues. In DNA form, the CDR3 reads TGTGCCAGCAGCCCACACAAAGCGGGGGAAACCTACGAGCAGTACTTC. This sequence encodes CASSPHKAGETYEQYF. The entire variable domain, with the rest obtained from reference TRBV7-6 and TRBJ2-7, is as follows: GAGVSQSPRYKVTKRGQDVALRCDPISGHVSLYWYRQALGQGPEFLTYFNYEAQQDKSGLPNDRFSAERPEGSISTLTIQRTEQRDSAMYRCASSPHKAGETYEQYFGPGTRLTVT.

By share of the sample, this clone is medium-sized. This chain joins TRBV11-2 and TRBJ1-2; D might be TRBD1 (5 bases). The CDR3 consists of 14 residues. Germline V gives CDR1 SGHAT, CDR2 FQNNGV. Trimming stripped 1 base from V and 6 bases from J, with 12 bases between. The CDR3 DNA reads as TGTGCCAGCAGCTTAGGGGAGACAGTTCATGGCTACACCTTC. Protein product: CASSLGETVHGYTF.

A single count supports this clone. The chain has TRBV7-3 and TRBJ2-2, with 9 bases aligning to TRBD1. The CDR3 extends over 16 amino acids. Looked up from germline, CDR1 is SGHTA and CDR2 is FQGTGA. V shed 0 bases, J shed 6 bases, and the junction held 5 bases outside the gene matches. The CDR3 protein is CASSLTGQGRAGELFF. The CDR3 nucleotides read TGTGCCAGCAGCTTAACGGGACAGGGAAGGGCCGGGGAGCTGTTTTTT.

J is TRBJ1-1 and V is TRBV11-2; weak D call: TRBD1 (6 bases). The CDR3 covers 19 residues. Per germline, CDR1 SGHAT and CDR2 FQNNGV. Trimming stripped 0 bases from V and 2 bases from J, with 22 bases between. CDR3 in amino acids: CASSLDWGHIETLNTEAFF. As DNA, the CDR3 is TGTGCCAGCAGCTTAGATTGGGGGCACATAGAAACCCTAAACACTGAAGCTTTCTTT.

V usage is TRBV2 and J usage is TRBJ2-5; no firm D call. CDR1 and CDR2 from the germline V gene are SNHLY and FYNNEI. This CDR3 has 16 amino acids. V lost 7 bases and J 2 bases, leaving 20 bases between the germline ends. CDR3 DNA sequence: TGTGCCAGCAAAGAAGGGCTAAACCATGGGCAAGAGACCCAGTACTTC. The encoded protein is CASKEGLNHGQETQYF.

The chain combines TRBV11-2 with TRBJ2-7, with 7 bases fitting TRBD1. CDR1 SGHAT and CDR2 FQNNGV come from the germline V gene. The CDR3 contains 15 residues. Trimming removed 1 base from V and 0 bases from J; junction bases left unmatched: 3. The CDR3 region has the DNA TGTGCCAGCAGCTTAGTGGGGGACAGCTCCTACGAGCAGTACTTC. This codes for CASSLVGDSSYEQYF.

The chain carries TRBV7-6 and TRBJ2-7; maybe TRBD2 (6 bases). The CDR3 has 16 residues. V gave up 5 bases and J gave up 5 bases, with 22 bases separating them. The germline CDR1 and CDR2 sequences are SGHVS and FNYEAQ. CDR3 sequence reads: CASSPRGGAGYDEQYF. Written as DNA, the CDR3 is TGTGCCAGCAGCCCCCGGGGAGGCGCGGGTTACGACGAGCAGTACTTC.

The CDR3 here is CASSQGLAGGPRETQYF. CDR3 DNA sequence: TGTGCCAGCTCACAAGGACTAGCGGGGGGGCCTCGGGAGACCCAGTACTTC. The genes are TRBV18 and TRBJ2-5; 15 bases line up with TRBD2. The V segment lost 4 bases and the J segment 5 bases; nucleotides outside the gene matches: 8. This CDR3 has 17 amino acids. CDR1 and CDR2 from the germline V gene are KGHSH and LQKENI.

The chain carries TRBV19 and TRBJ1-1; D uncertain. The V and J ends lost 2 bases and 4 bases respectively, with 14 bases between them. This CDR3 has 15 amino acids. CDR1 LNHDA and CDR2 SQIVND come from the germline V gene (reference sequence). The CDR3 is CASSILASAGTEAFF. CDR3 coding DNA: TGTGCCAGTAGTATATTGGCGAGCGCGGGCACTGAAGCTTTCTTT.

The V call is TRBV4-1, the J call TRBJ2-1; TRBD2 agrees at 10 bases. CDR1 is MGHRA, CDR2 YSYEKL, per germline. The V segment lost 2 bases and the J segment 5 bases; nucleotides outside the gene matches: 9. The CDR3 spans 17 residues. The CDR3 loop is CASSQSLGSGGDNEQFF. The CDR3 DNA is TGCGCCAGCAGCCAATCCCTGGGGAGCGGGGGGGACAATGAGCAGTTCTTC.

This chain connects TRBV28 to TRBJ1-6; no definite D call. The CDR3 contains 15 residues. The germline V gene encodes CDR1 MDHEN and CDR2 SYDVKM. The germline V and J ends were trimmed by 4 bases and 7 bases, with 14 bases remaining between them. The CDR3: CASSSNRGENSPLHF. The CDR3, as DNA: TGTGCCAGCAGTTCGAACAGAGGTGAGAATTCACCCCTCCACTTT. Full variable domain (rest looked up from reference TRBV28 and TRBJ1-6): DVKVTQSSRYLVKRTGEKVFLECVQDMDHENMFWYRQDPGLGLRLIYFSYDVKMKEKGDIPEGYSVSREKKERFSLILESASTNQTSMYLCASSSNRGENSPLHFGNGTRLTVT.

This chain links TRBV5-4 with TRBJ2-7; D gene unclear. The ends were cut back, 1 base at V and 2 bases at J, with 10 bases in the middle. The CDR3 is 14 residues long. The germline V gene encodes CDR1 SGHNT and CDR2 YYREEE (reference sequence). CDR3 in DNA: TGTGCCAGCAGCTTGACGGGCAGTACCTACGAGCAGTACTTC. Protein product: CASSLTGSTYEQYF.

The chain recombines TRBV5-4 with TRBJ2-5; 12 bases match TRBD2. The CDR3 has 15 amino acids. CDR1 is SGHNT, CDR2 YYREEE, per germline (reference sequence). The trim removed 2 bases at V and 3 bases at J, leaving 2 bases unmatched. The CDR3, as DNA: TGTGCCAGCAGCTTTAGACTAGCGGGGGAAGAGACCCAGTACTTC. It specifies CASSFRLAGEETQYF.

The V call is TRBV2, the J call TRBJ2-7; no firm D call. Germline assignment: CDR1 SNHLY and CDR2 FYNNEI. There are 12 residues in the CDR3. Trimming pared 6 bases from V and 2 bases from J, leaving 8 bases between. CDR3 nucleotide sequence: TGTGCCAGCAGGTCGCTTCCCTACGAGCAGTACTTC. As protein: CASRSLPYEQYF.

The V call is TRBV6-4, the J call TRBJ1-2; a weak D match, TRBD1 (6 bases). This CDR3 has 13 amino acids. V dropped 0 bases and J dropped 13 bases, with 15 bases sitting between them. The germline CDR1 and CDR2 sequences are MRHNA and SNTAGT. CDR3 DNA sequence: TGTGCCAGCAGTGACTCGAATCAGGGGATTATCACCTTC. Translating it yields CASSDSNQGIITF.

This chain uses TRBV6-1 with TRBJ1-1; 9 bases fit TRBD1. Germline CDR1 is MNHNS and CDR2 is SASEGT. V gave up 7 bases and J gave up 1 base; unmatched junction bases: 4. This CDR3 is 14 amino acids long. The CDR3, as DNA: TGTGCCAGCACCCTGACAGGGGGGAACACTGAAGCTTTCTTT. Its protein is CASTLTGGNTEAFF.

The rearrangement links TRBV7-6 to TRBJ1-4, with 7 bases aligning to TRBD1. J was trimmed by 0 bases and V by 5 bases; bases with no gene match: 9. Per germline, CDR1 SGHVS and CDR2 FNYEAQ. The length of the CDR3 is 17 residues. In DNA form, the CDR3 reads TGTGCCAGCAGCCCCCTCCGGGACAGCGCAACTAATGAAAAACTGTTTTTT. This gives the protein CASSPLRDSATNEKLFF.

V usage is TRBV14 and J usage is TRBJ2-1, with a weak D call TRBD1 (6 bases). V lost 4 bases and J 9 bases, leaving 13 bases between the germline ends. Looked up from germline, CDR1 is SGHDN and CDR2 is FVKESK. The length of the CDR3 is 13 residues. The CDR3 region is CASSRQDSGEQFF. CDR3 bases: TGTGCCAGCAGCCGGCAGGACAGTGGTGAGCAGTTCTTC.

The chain links TRBV5-1 to TRBJ2-7; weak D call: TRBD1 (5 bases). V was trimmed by 0 bases and J by 5 bases, leaving 9 bases between them. The CDR3 has 13 amino acids. The germline V gene has CDR1 SGHRS and CDR2 YFSETQ. CDR3 loop: CASSLGQQDEQYF. In DNA form, the CDR3 reads TGCGCCAGCAGCTTGGGACAGCAGGACGAGCAGTACTTC.

The chain couples TRBV2 to TRBJ2-3; 13 bases are shared with TRBD2. The CDR3 has 16 residues. CDR1 and CDR2 from the germline V gene are SNHLY and FYNNEI. V shed 6 bases, J shed 1 base, and the junction held 4 bases outside the gene matches. CDR3 amino acids: CASRDGLAGGTDTQYF. CDR3 coding DNA: TGTGCCAGCAGGGACGGACTAGCGGGGGGCACAGATACGCAGTATTTT.

This rearrangement joins TRBV28 to TRBJ1-5, with a possible D match to TRBD1 (6 bases). Germline CDR1 reads MDHEN; CDR2 reads SYDVKM. Trimming removed 7 bases from V and 0 bases from J, with 19 bases in between. The CDR3 contains 17 residues. The DNA for the CDR3 is TGTGCCAGCAACCCTCACCGGGGGCAGTATAGCAATCAGCCCCAGCATTTT. It is translated as CASNPHRGQYSNQPQHF.

The chain is built from TRBV5-8 and TRBJ2-1; possibly TRBD1 or TRBD2 for D (5 bases each). Germline V gene data show CDR1 as SGHTS and CDR2 as YDEGEE. Between the trimmed V and J ends, which lost 5 bases and 8 bases, there was a span of 14 bases. The CDR3 spans 13 residues. The CDR3 DNA follows: TGTGCCAGCAGTCGGGACGGATGGGATGAGCAGTTCTTC. It is translated as CASSRDGWDEQFF.

The V gene is TRBV9, the J gene TRBJ2-5; 9 bases are a match to TRBD1. This CDR3 comprises 15 residues. With 2 bases clipped from V and 3 bases from J, the junction kept 5 bases outside the gene matches. Per the germline V gene, CDR1 is SGDLS and CDR2 is YYNGEE. DNA of the CDR3: TGTGCCAGCAGCGTGACTGGACAGGGGAAAGAGACCCAGTACTTC. This gives the protein CASSVTGQGKETQYF.

This clone came up a few times. The chain links TRBV2 to TRBJ1-4; D call uncertain. CDR3 length equals 11 residues. Trimming took 4 bases from V and 10 from J, leaving 7 bases between them. Per germline, CDR1 SNHLY and CDR2 FYNNEI. CDR3 nucleotide sequence: TGTGCCAGCAGTGGGGCGGGAAAACTGTTTTTT. This codes for CASSGAGKLFF.

The chain carries TRBV6-5 and TRBJ1-1; D is undetermined. Trimming left V 5 bases short and J 0 bases short, with 10 bases between. This CDR3 has 14 amino acids. Germline-derived CDR1 and CDR2 are MNHEY and SVGAGI. The CDR3 DNA follows: TGTGCCAGCAGTGATCAGACTTTGAACACTGAAGCTTTCTTT. Protein sequence: CASSDQTLNTEAFF.

In this sample, this clone turned up a few times. The chain uses TRBV7-8 and TRBJ1-2, with TRBD1 identical over 8 bases. The ends lost 4 bases at V and 3 bases at J; junction bases unmatched: 4. The germline V gene encodes CDR1 SGHVS and CDR2 FQNEAQ. The CDR3 has 14 amino acids. CDR3: CASSSPDRDYGYTF. The CDR3 DNA reads TGTGCCAGCAGCTCCCCGGACAGGGACTATGGCTACACCTTC. The full variable domain, with the rest looked up from reference TRBV7-8 and TRBJ1-2, is GAGVSQSPRYKVAKRGQDVALRCDPISGHVSLFWYQQALGQGPEFLTYFQNEAQLDKSGLPSDRFFAERPEGSVSTLKIQRTQQEDSAVYLCASSSPDRDYGYTFGSGTRLTVV.

The gene calls are TRBV7-3 and TRBJ1-6; D perhaps matches TRBD1 (5 bases). Trimming removed 2 bases at V and 7 bases at J, with 12 bases between. This CDR3 comprises 15 residues. The V gene's germline CDR1 is SGHTA and CDR2 FQGTGA. As DNA, the CDR3 is TGTGCCAGCAGCTTAGGCCCAGGGTTGAATTCACCCCTCCACTTT. Its translation: CASSLGPGLNSPLHF.

J is TRBJ1-1 and V is TRBV11-1; no clear D. This CDR3 has 15 amino acids. Looked up from germline, CDR1 is SGHAT and CDR2 is FQDESV (reference sequence). V was pared by 5 bases and J by 1 base, with 14 bases between. CDR3: CASSPSRRPNTEAFF. The CDR3 DNA is TGTGCCAGCAGCCCCTCCCGAAGGCCGAACACTGAAGCTTTCTTT.

The CDR3 sequence is CASSQTSANQPQHF. CDR3 DNA: TGCGCCAGCAGCCAGACGTCGGCCAATCAGCCCCAGCATTTT. The chain carries TRBV4-3 and TRBJ1-5, with D unclear. The germline V gene has CDR1 LGHNA and CDR2 YSLEER. V lost 3 bases and J 3 bases, leaving 9 bases between the germline ends. CDR3 length: 14 residues.

The chain couples TRBV19 to TRBJ2-7, with D possibly called TRBD1 or TRBD2 (5 bases each). The ends were cut back, 7 bases at V and 3 bases at J, with 13 bases in the middle. Germline V gene data show CDR1 as LNHDA and CDR2 as SQIVND (reference sequence). This CDR3 has 13 amino acids. CDR3 sequence (DNA): TGTGCCAGTATGGACCCTGGGGGCTACGAGCAGTACTTC. Protein sequence: CASMDPGGYEQYF.

V usage is TRBV7-3 and J usage is TRBJ1-1; 9 bases agree with TRBD1. The junction had 17 bases not matched to a gene; V was cut back by 5 bases and J by 1 base. Germline V lookup: CDR1 SGHTA, CDR2 FQGTGA. This CDR3 spans 19 amino acids. CDR3 DNA sequence: TGTGCCAGCAGCCTAAGCCAGGACAGGGGCGATTACCCGAACACTGAAGCTTTCTTT. Translation: CASSLSQDRGDYPNTEAFF.

The V gene is TRBV27, the J gene TRBJ2-7; TRBD1 agrees at 8 bases. Germline CDR1 and CDR2: MNHEY and SMNVEV (reference sequence). The V and J ends lost 6 bases and 2 bases, in that order; junction bases with no gene match: 6. CDR3 length equals 14 residues. In DNA, the CDR3 is TGTGCCAGCAGCAACCGGGACAGGACCTACGAGCAGTACTTC. Translation gives CASSNRDRTYEQYF.